This is a list of T cell receptor beta chains from one sample in a study of cytomegalovirus exposure and HLA in healthy donors. Clones were sequenced by immunoSEQ multiplex PCR, and TCRdb holds only the in-frame ones, with some missing. Here the sample spans approximately 71,000 clones, approximately 94% being singletons. Sequencing was performed on PBMCs. The receptors were sampled from a young woman in good health and CMV-seronegative. Both conserved end residues are part of each CDR3. The order of the fields is J gene, V gene, CDR3 protein.

TRBJ2-1,TRBV7-9,CASSPTWEQFF
TRBJ2-1,TRBV10-2,CASSGTGMKSSYNEQFF
TRBJ2-1,TRBV5-1,CASSLDGRQTNEQFF
TRBJ1-2,TRBV30,CASIPETGNYGYTF
TRBJ2-3,TRBV7-6,CASSFGGDTQYF
TRBJ1-1,TRBV6-5,CASIIPGGGEAFF
TRBJ2-1,TRBV6-5,CASSSGGAGFYNEQFF
TRBJ1-6,TRBV9,CASSVYSTGSPLHF
TRBJ1-5,TRBV7-8,CASSLAPRQSNQPQHF
TRBJ1-2,TRBV7-3,CASSQTAGAYGYTF
TRBJ2-7,TRBV5-3,CARSLTGTAYEQYF
TRBJ1-1,TRBV5-5,CASSLGSGTEAFF
TRBJ2-5,TRBV27,CASSLRLAGGGETQYF
TRBJ2-1,TRBV7-2,CASSLGGGVEQFF
TRBJ2-7,TRBV6-1,CASSEGQGANYEQYF
TRBJ2-7,TRBV7-9,CASSLDRVGDEQYF
TRBJ2-2,TRBV6-5,CASSGGGPGELFF
TRBJ2-5,TRBV13,CASSVTGVGETQYF
TRBJ2-3,TRBV9,CASSEGAGGRRTDTQYF
TRBJ2-1,TRBV13,CASSAGTSGYNEQFF
TRBJ2-7,TRBV6-6,CASSYTRDRAHEQYF
TRBJ2-1,TRBV27,CASRRQGLGNEQFF
TRBJ2-7,TRBV19,CASSEDWQSYEQYF
TRBJ1-1,TRBV7-9,CASSPTTGANTEAFF
TRBJ2-3,TRBV7-9,CASSLAWRTDTQYF
TRBJ2-7,TRBV9,CASSAGTGGTYEQYF
TRBJ2-5,TRBV7-9,CASSLVEETQYF
TRBJ2-1,TRBV2,CASSEDRSSYNEQFF
TRBJ2-1,TRBV29-1,CSVRLAGVGEQFF
TRBJ2-1,TRBV28,CASSFNRVDEQFF
TRBJ2-3,TRBV10-3,CAIRGTGGGVSDTQYF
TRBJ1-1,TRBV5-1,CASSLAGRGGAFF
TRBJ2-5,TRBV11-2,CASSTQGAGGETQYF
TRBJ2-7,TRBV6-4,CASSGTSYEQYF
TRBJ2-3,TRBV15,CATSRETTSGGLHGGTDTQYF
TRBJ2-5,TRBV5-6,CASSPGQRPQETQYF
TRBJ2-6,TRBV5-4,CASSLGLAGGPSGANVLTF
TRBJ1-2,TRBV4-2,CASSQVSSGQLNYGYTF